The sample holds a few counts of the clone carrying this T cell receptor (beta chain). The naive CD8 population came from CD45RO-negative cells selected for CCR7, without terminally differentiated effector memory CD45RA+ cells. Looked up from germline, CDR1 is WNHNN and CDR2 is SYGVQD (reference sequence). CDR3 length equals 15 residues. The germline V and J ends were trimmed by 4 bases and 4 bases, with 13 bases remaining between them. The protocol was immunoSEQ multiplex PCR, while the TCRdb copy is restricted to in-frame clones and leaves out a portion. The sample yields just over 2,000,000 clones, around 96% seen once. The data stem from a study of shared clonotypes between healthy human individuals. Overall study: The study enrolled a couple of women and three men aged 18 to 49.

This chain links TRBV10-1 with TRBJ2-2; D may be TRBD1 (6 bases). The source of this sequence is a man aged 18 to 29 in good health. The sequenced material came from naive CD8+ T cells sorted from blood. The CDR3 spells CASSGEGVGTGELFF. The CDR3 nucleotides read TGCGCCAGCAGTGGTGAGGGGGTCGGCACCGGGGAGCTGTTTTTT.